A single sample gave rise to the 19 T cell receptor beta chains below, sequenced in a study of neurological immune-mediated disorders. Time point described: technical triplicate 3. TCRdb reprocessed the 5' RACE reads with MiXCR, giving one entry per CDR3 protein. The table lists just under 45,000 distinct CDR3 sequences, 20% to 25% of them singletons. Material for sequencing was PBMCs. The receptor source for this set is a man aged 60-69 years with HTLV-1-associated myelopathy (HAM/TSP).

This sequence joins TRBV5-1 and TRBJ2-1; a weak D match, TRBD1 (6 bases). CDR1 is SGHRS, CDR2 YFSETQ, per germline. This CDR3 is built from 16 residues. Trimming removed 7 bases at V and 4 bases at J, with 21 bases between. Here the CDR3 reads CASSRSRTDTYNEQFF. CDR3 coding DNA: TGCGCCAGCTCAAGGTCAAGGACAGACACTTACAATGAGCAGTTCTTC.

This clonotype was counted at least ten times. The CDR3 spells CASSLRGGDEQFF. The CDR3 DNA follows: TGCGCCAGCAGCTTAAGGGGGGGAGATGAGCAGTTCTTC. The rearrangement joins TRBV5-1 to TRBJ2-1, with D possibly TRBD2 on 7 matching bases. Trimming cost V 2 bases and J 8 bases, with 11 bases left between them. CDR1 and CDR2 from the germline V gene are SGHRS and YFSETQ. The CDR3 covers 13 residues.

The sample holds many counts of this clonotype. The gene calls are TRBV29-1 and TRBJ2-3; 7 positions agree with TRBD1. The V segment lost 5 bases and the J segment 0 bases; nucleotides outside the gene matches: 2. Germline CDR1 reads SQVTM; CDR2 reads ANQGSEA. CDR3 length: 13 amino acids. The CDR3 DNA is TGCAGCGTTCTGACAGGGAGCACAGATACGCAGTATTTT. Translation gives CSVLTGSTDTQYF.

This clonotype was found many times. The chain has TRBV5-1 and TRBJ2-6, with D perhaps matching TRBD1 or TRBD2 (5 bases each). This CDR3 is built from 16 residues. Trimming stripped 7 bases from V and 4 bases from J, with 18 bases between. The germline V gene encodes CDR1 SGHRS and CDR2 YFSETQ. The CDR3 loop is CASGPGTPGGANVLTF. In nucleotides, the CDR3 is TGCGCCAGCGGCCCCGGGACCCCAGGCGGGGCCAACGTCCTGACTTTC.

This clonotype has a count of ten or more. The chain employs TRBV28 and TRBJ2-3; weak D call: TRBD1 (7 bases). CDR3 length: 17 amino acids. The V and J ends lost 6 bases and 2 bases respectively, with 21 bases between them. Germline V gene data show CDR1 as MDHEN and CDR2 as SYDVKM. The CDR3 DNA is TGTGCCAGCAGGGGCAGGGGGGACTCGCGTATCACAGATACGCAGTATTTT. It specifies CASRGRGDSRITDTQYF.

The chain couples TRBV5-1 to TRBJ1-1; D call uncertain. This CDR3 region has 14 residues. Trimming left V 7 bases short and J 0 bases short, with 13 bases between. Per germline, CDR1 SGHRS and CDR2 YFSETQ. CDR3 loop: CASAVGTLNTEAFF. As DNA, the CDR3 is TGCGCCAGCGCTGTCGGCACGTTGAACACTGAAGCTTTCTTT.

This clonotype showed up many times. The chain is built from TRBV20-1 and TRBJ2-1; the D call may be TRBD1 or TRBD2 (5 bases each). This CDR3 has 16 amino acids. Germline V gives CDR1 DFQATT, CDR2 SNEGSKA (reference sequence). V lost 0 bases and J 0 bases, leaving 12 bases between the germline ends. CDR3 nucleotides: TGCAGTGCTAGAGATGGGACCCCGAGCTCCTACAATGAGCAGTTCTTC. Its translation: CSARDGTPSSYNEQFF.

This clonotype has at least ten counts. The chain couples TRBV7-2 to TRBJ2-7; 9 bases match TRBD1. The germline gives CDR1 SGHTA, CDR2 FQGNSA. The J segment lost 3 bases and the V segment lost 5 bases, leaving 2 bases of the junction unmatched. The CDR3 spans 13 residues. CDR3 DNA: TGTGCCAGCAGCCCGACAGGGGGCTACGAGCAGTACTTC. Protein product: CASSPTGGYEQYF.

The CDR3 DNA reads as TGTGCCAGCACCCGGGGGGACCTTAGGTCTGGTGAGCAGTTCTTC. Translation: CASTRGDLRSGEQFF. The V and J genes are TRBV2 and TRBJ2-1, with 7 bases matching TRBD2. The CDR3 runs 15 residues. The J segment lost 9 bases and the V segment lost 7 bases, leaving 15 bases of the junction unmatched. Germline V gives CDR1 SNHLY, CDR2 FYNNEI.

This clonotype was counted at least ten times. The rearrangement joins TRBV20-1 to TRBJ2-5; D is undetermined. Per germline, CDR1 DFQATT and CDR2 SNEGSKA (reference sequence). V dropped 2 bases and J dropped 12 bases, with 16 bases sitting between them. The CDR3 is 12 residues long. CDR3 sequence (DNA): TGCAGTGCTAGATTATCCGGGCCCCCAGAGTACTTC. Translated: CSARLSGPPEYF.

This clonotype has at least ten counts. The V and J genes are TRBV10-3 and TRBJ1-1; D ambiguous. Trimming cost V 10 bases and J 5 bases, with 17 bases left between them. The CDR3 runs to 13 residues. Looked up from germline, CDR1 is ENHRY and CDR2 is SYGVKD. This CDR3 is CATWEEAKTEAFF. CDR3 DNA: TGTGCCACTTGGGAGGAGGCGAAAACTGAAGCTTTCTTT.

The gene calls are TRBV11-2 and TRBJ2-2; D is ambiguous. This CDR3 region has 16 residues. The V end lost 3 bases, the J end lost 2 bases, and 13 bases lay between the germline ends. Germline lookup yields CDR1 SGHAT and CDR2 FQNNGV. This CDR3 is CASSFMSRKNTGELFF. The CDR3 nucleotides read TGTGCCAGCAGCTTTATGAGTAGGAAAAACACCGGGGAGCTGTTTTTT.

This chain connects TRBV20-1 to TRBJ2-5; possible D gene TRBD1, 5 bases. Trimming removed 4 bases from V and 9 bases from J, with 12 bases in between. Germline V CDR1 and CDR2: DFQATT, SNEGSKA (reference sequence). The CDR3 is 11 amino acids. The CDR3: CSAIVGRPQYF. DNA of the CDR3: TGCAGTGCTATAGTGGGGCGCCCCCAGTACTTC.

With respect to this clonotype: One base away lies a much larger clone, so this may be a sequencing read error. The chain employs TRBV12-3 or TRBV12-4 and TRBJ2-2; a possible D gene is TRBD2 (6 bases). Trimming removed 5 bases from V and 7 bases from J, with 11 bases in between. This CDR3 is built from 13 residues. The CDR3 DNA follows: TGTGCCAGCAGTCCGCAGCGGGTCGGGGAGCTGTTTTTT. Its protein is CASSPQRVGELFF.

This clonotype was seen ten or more times. The chain is built from TRBV5-1 and TRBJ1-1, with TRBD1 as a possible D gene (6 bases). Between the trimmed V and J ends, which lost 3 bases and 0 bases, there was a span of 15 bases. The CDR3 extends over 16 amino acids. Germline V gene data show CDR1 as SGHRS and CDR2 as YFSETQ. DNA for the CDR3: TGCGCCAGCAGCTCCGGGACATATGAAGTGAACACTGAAGCTTTCTTT. Its protein product is CASSSGTYEVNTEAFF. Together with reference TRBV5-1 and TRBJ1-1, the CDR3 gives the full variable domain: KAGVTQTPRYLIKTRGQQVTLSCSPISGHRSVSWYQQTPGQGLQFLFEYFSETQRNKGNFPGRFSGRQFSNSRSEMNVSTLELGDSALYLCASSSGTYEVNTEAFFGQGTRLTVV.

This clonotype came up many times. The rearrangement uses TRBV20-1 and TRBJ2-5; a possible D gene is TRBD1 (5 bases). Germline-derived CDR1 and CDR2 are DFQATT and SNEGSKA (reference sequence). CDR3 size: 10 residues. V lost 6 bases and J lost 5, with 7 bases in between. The CDR3 protein is CSARVETQYF. The CDR3 DNA is TGCAGTGCCAGGGTGGAGACCCAGTACTTC.

The chain has TRBV19 and TRBJ2-7; 11 nucleotides align to TRBD1. V trimming: 8 bases; J trimming: 2 bases; junction bases outside the gene matches: 8. Germline V lookup: CDR1 LNHDA, CDR2 SQIVND (reference sequence). The CDR3 has 15 amino acids. The CDR3 here is CASGTGTGGPYEQYF. The DNA for the CDR3 is TGTGCCAGTGGAACCGGGACAGGGGGGCCCTACGAGCAGTACTTC.

This clonotype was detected many times. The chain is built from TRBV9 and TRBJ1-3; 7 nucleotides agree with TRBD1. The germline gives CDR1 SGDLS, CDR2 YYNGEE. With V trimmed by 0 bases and J by 6 bases, 6 bases remained unmatched. The CDR3 is 15 residues long. The CDR3 loop reads CASSVDQGVSNTIYF. CDR3 DNA sequence: TGTGCCAGCAGCGTAGACCAGGGGGTCTCAAACACCATATATTTT.

This clonotype was seen repeatedly, ten times or more. The chain links TRBV20-1 to TRBJ2-3; 8 nucleotides match TRBD2. Germline trimming cut 7 bases from V and 1 base from J; bases unmatched to any gene: 10. CDR1 is DFQATT, CDR2 SNEGSKA, per germline (reference sequence). The CDR3 runs 15 residues. In DNA, the CDR3 is TGCAGTGTCCGAGCGGGAGTTGGGCGCACAGATACGCAGTATTTT. Amino acids: CSVRAGVGRTDTQYF.